The present TCR beta chain was sequenced within a study of T cell responses to AZD1222 COVID-19 vaccine (dated by TCRdb to about 2021). For the wider study: A total of just over 230 trial participants underwent TCR sequencing, of whom roughly 210 received two doses of AZD1222 and approximately 25 received two doses of the MenACWY control vaccine. Trial participants were enrolled by age into subgroups of 18-55, 56-69 and 70-plus years, and approximately 150, 30 and 60 TCR-sequenced participants, respectively, were included in these subgroups.

V is cut by 6 bases and J by 5 bases, and the space between the germline ends is 20 bases. Measured from the cysteine to the phenylalanine, the CDR3 is 15 residues long. Kept here is only the CDR3 DNA, which spans 45 bases and is read in frame from base 1. Reading the germline V gene (reference sequence) gives CDR1 MNHEY and CDR2 SMNVEV. About this clone: Its antigen is unknown. There are no base qualities to consult, and no much larger clone falls within one base.

The CDR3 regions of human TCRbeta chains were analyzed by immunosequencing. In the authors' own workflow: TCRs in the repertoires were matched against a reference library of SARS-CoV-2-specific TCRs that had been generated with the MIRA antigen-specificity platform. Breadth meant the fraction of unique TCRs that were SARS-CoV-2-associated, whereas depth meant the fraction of total T cells that were SARS-CoV-2-associated. Using the MIRA data, each spike-specific TCR was mapped to the spike region that the TCR reacts to and placed in a CD4 or CD8 class. Log10-transformed breadth and depth values were compared by one-way ANOVA with Sidak's multiple comparisons tests. TCRdb re-hosts the immuneACCESS table, in-frame sequences only. Its copies lack some clones; in the studies checked, an unresolved V gene accounts for under half of them, and the cause for the rest is not known. V and J calls and clone size are copied from that table; D and trimming were computed from the DNA. The sample has tens of thousands of clones on record, about 90% of them singletons. The ten largest clones represent over 1.2% of the sample.

General conclusions and limits of the study: A significant rise in spike-specific TCR breadth and depth was observed after two AZD1222 doses relative to day 0 and relative to MenACWY recipients. Vaccine-associated CD4 TCRs spanned the whole spike protein, with dominant responses in regions 160-218 and 743-854. Participants were mostly white British, with more females than males. The authors suggested clonal diversity may have been underestimated. Conclusions about previously exposed vaccinees are limited, since just five to seven AZD1222 recipients were seropositive for SARS-CoV-2 at baseline. Epitopes outside the regions mutated in the B.1.351 and B.1.1.7 variants were reportedly recognized by nearly half of the unique spike-specific TCRs. In the small 56-69-year group, the increase in depth fell short of significance, most likely because of low power. Because no samples from the day 14 peak response were available, repertoires could be characterized only after the peak T cell response.

Reading the label with the study, this specimen's time point is: about 28 days (+/-7) after the second vaccine dose. AZD1222 recipients with second doses at about 4 weeks or about 12 weeks were pooled, because spike-specific TCR depth and breadth did not differ between schedules. Samples from vaccinated people were obtained from the UK trials COV001 and COV002, which included a single-blind randomized controlled phase 2/3 trial of AZD1222 (ChAdOx1 nCoV-19) in healthy adults. For TCRbeta chain sequencing, PBMC samples from trial participants were taken at day 0 and at day 28 after the second dose. The chain employs TRBV27 and TRBJ2-7, with the D gene not clear enough to name. Specimen: peripheral blood, collected 28 days after the second AZD1222 dose. This TCR was sampled from an adult who received the AZD1222 COVID-19 vaccine. Read as DNA, the sequence is TGTGCCAGCAGCCCTGACCCCTTTTTTGGCAACGAGCAGTACTTC. It translates as CASSPDPFFGNEQYF.